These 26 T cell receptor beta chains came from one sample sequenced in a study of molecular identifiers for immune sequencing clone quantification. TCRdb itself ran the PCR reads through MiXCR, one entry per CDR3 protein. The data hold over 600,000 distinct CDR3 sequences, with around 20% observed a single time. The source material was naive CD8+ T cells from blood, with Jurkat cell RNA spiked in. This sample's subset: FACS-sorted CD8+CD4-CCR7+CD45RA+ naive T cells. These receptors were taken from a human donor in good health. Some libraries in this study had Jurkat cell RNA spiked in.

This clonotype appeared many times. DNA of the CDR3: TGTGCCAGCAGCCCCATCGACAGGGACAGCAATCAGCCCCAGCATTTT. Encoded protein: CASSPIDRDSNQPQHF. The chain links TRBV7-9 to TRBJ1-5, with 7 bases aligning to TRBD1. There are 16 residues in the CDR3. V was pared by 5 bases and J by 1 base, with 8 bases of the junction left unmatched. Germline lookup yields CDR1 SEHNR and CDR2 FQNEAQ (reference sequence).

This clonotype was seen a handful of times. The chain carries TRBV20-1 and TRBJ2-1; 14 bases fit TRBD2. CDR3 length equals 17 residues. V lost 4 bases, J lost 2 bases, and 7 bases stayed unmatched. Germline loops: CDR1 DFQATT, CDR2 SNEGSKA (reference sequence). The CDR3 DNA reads TGCAGTGCTATAGGGACTAGCGGGAGAGCCGCCTACAATGAGCAGTTCTTC. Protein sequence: CSAIGTSGRAAYNEQFF.

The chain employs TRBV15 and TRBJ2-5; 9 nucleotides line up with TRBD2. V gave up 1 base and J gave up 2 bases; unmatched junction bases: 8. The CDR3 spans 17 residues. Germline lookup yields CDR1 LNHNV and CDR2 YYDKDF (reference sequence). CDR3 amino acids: CATSRVGSGSGQETQYF. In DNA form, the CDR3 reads TGTGCCACCAGCAGAGTAGGTAGCGGGAGTGGGCAAGAGACCCAGTACTTC.

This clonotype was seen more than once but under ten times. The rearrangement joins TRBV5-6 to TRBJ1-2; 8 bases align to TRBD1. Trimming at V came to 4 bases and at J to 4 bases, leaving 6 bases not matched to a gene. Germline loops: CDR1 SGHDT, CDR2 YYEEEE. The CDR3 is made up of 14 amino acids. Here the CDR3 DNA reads TGTGCCAGCAGCATCCAAGGGACAGGCTATGGCTACACCTTC. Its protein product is CASSIQGTGYGYTF. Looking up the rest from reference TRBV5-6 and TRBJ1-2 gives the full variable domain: DAGVTQSPTHLIKTRGQQVTLRCSPKSGHDTVSWYQQALGQGPQFIFQYYEEEERQRGNFPDRFSGHQFPNYSSELNVNALLLGDSALYLCASSIQGTGYGYTFGSGTRLTVV.

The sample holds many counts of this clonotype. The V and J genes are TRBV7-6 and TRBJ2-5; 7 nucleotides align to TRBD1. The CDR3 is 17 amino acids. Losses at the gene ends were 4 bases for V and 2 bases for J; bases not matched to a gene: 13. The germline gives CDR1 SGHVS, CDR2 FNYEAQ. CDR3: CASSSGQELLAQETQYF. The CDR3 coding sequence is TGTGCCAGCAGCTCCGGACAGGAGCTTTTAGCGCAAGAGACCCAGTACTTC.

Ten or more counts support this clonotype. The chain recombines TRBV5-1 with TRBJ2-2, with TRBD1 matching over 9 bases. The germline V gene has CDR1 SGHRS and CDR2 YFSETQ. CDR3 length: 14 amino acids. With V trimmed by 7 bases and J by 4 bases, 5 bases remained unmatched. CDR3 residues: CASQQGAGTGELFF. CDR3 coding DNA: TGCGCCAGCCAACAGGGGGCGGGCACCGGGGAGCTGTTTTTT.

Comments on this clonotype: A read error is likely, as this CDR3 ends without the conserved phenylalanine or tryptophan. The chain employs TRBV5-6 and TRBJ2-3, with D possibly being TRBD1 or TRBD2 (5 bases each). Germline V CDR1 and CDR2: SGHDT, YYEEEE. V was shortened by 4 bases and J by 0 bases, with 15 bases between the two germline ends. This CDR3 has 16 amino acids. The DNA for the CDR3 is TGTGCCAGCAGCACAGGACGGGGACCTAGCACAGATACGCAGTATCTT. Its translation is CASSTGRGPSTDTQYL.

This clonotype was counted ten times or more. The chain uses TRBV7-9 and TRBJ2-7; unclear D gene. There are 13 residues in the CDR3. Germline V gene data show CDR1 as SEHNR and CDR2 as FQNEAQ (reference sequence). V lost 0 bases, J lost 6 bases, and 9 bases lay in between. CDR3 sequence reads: CASSLADLTEQYF. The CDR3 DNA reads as TGTGCCAGCAGCTTAGCGGACCTTACCGAGCAGTACTTC.

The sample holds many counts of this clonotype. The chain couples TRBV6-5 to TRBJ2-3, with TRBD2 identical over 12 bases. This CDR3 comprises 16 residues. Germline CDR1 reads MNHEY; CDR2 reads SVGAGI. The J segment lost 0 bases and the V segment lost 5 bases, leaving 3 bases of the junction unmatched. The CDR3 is CASSATSGGSTDTQYF. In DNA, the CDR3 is TGTGCCAGCAGTGCGACTAGCGGGGGAAGCACAGATACGCAGTATTTT.

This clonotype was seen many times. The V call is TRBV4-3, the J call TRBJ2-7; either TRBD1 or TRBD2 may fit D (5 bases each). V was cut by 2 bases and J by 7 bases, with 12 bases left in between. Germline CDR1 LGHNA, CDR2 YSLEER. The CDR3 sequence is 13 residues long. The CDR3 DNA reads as TGCGCCAGCAGCCAACGGGGCTTGGGTGAGCAGTACTTC. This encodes CASSQRGLGEQYF.

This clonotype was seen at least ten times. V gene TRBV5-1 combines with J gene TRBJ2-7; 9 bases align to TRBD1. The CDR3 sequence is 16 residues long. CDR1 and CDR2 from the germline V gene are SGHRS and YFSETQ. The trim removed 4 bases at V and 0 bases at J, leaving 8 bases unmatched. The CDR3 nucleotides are TGCGCCAGCAGCCCAGCCCCGGGACAGGGCTCCTACGAGCAGTACTTC. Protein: CASSPAPGQGSYEQYF.

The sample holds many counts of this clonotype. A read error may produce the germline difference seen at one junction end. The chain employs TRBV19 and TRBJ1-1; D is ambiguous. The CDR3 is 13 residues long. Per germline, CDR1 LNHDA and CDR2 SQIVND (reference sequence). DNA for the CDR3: TGCGCCAGCAGCCTTACATGGAACACTGAAGCTTTCTTT. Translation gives CASSLTWNTEAFF. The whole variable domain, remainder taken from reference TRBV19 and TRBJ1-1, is DGGITQSPKYLFRKEGQNVTLSCEQNLNHDAMYWYRQDPGQGLRLIYYSQIVNDFQKGDIAEGYSVSREKKESFPLTVTSAQKNPTAFYLCASSLTWNTEAFFGQGTRLTVV.

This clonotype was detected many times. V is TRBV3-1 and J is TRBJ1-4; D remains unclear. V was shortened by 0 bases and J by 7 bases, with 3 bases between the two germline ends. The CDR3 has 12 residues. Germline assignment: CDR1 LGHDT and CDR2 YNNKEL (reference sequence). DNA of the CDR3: TGTGCCAGCAGCCAAGACGGTGAAAAACTGTTTTTT. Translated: CASSQDGEKLFF. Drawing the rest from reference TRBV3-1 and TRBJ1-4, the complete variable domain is DTAVSQTPKYLVTQMGNDKSIKCEQNLGHDTMYWYKQDSKKFLKIMFSYNNKELIINETVPNRFSPKSPDKAHLNLHINSLELGDSAVYFCASSQDGEKLFFGSGTQLSVL.

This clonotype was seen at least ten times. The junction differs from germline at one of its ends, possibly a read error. CDR3 sequence reads: CASSQETGSNQPQHF. In DNA form, the CDR3 reads TGTGCCAGCAGCCAGGAGACAGGGAGCAATCAGCCCCAGCATTTT. This chain links TRBV4-1 with TRBJ1-5; 7 bases agree with TRBD1. Germline V gene lookup returns CDR1 MGHRA and CDR2 YSYEKL. This CDR3 has 15 amino acids.

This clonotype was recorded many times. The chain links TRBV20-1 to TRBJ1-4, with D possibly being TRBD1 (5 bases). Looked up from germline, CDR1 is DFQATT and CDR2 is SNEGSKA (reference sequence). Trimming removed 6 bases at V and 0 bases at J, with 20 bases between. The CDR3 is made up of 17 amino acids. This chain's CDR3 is CSATNTKQVATNEKLFF. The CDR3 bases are TGCAGTGCAACGAACACCAAACAGGTCGCAACTAATGAAAAACTGTTTTTT.

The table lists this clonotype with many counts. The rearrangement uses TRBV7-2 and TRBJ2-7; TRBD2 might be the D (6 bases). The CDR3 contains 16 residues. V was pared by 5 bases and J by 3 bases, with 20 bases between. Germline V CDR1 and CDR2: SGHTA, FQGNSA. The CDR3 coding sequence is TGTGCCAGCAGCCCAACAACTAGCTCAGCTTTCTACGAGCAGTACTTC. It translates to CASSPTTSSAFYEQYF.

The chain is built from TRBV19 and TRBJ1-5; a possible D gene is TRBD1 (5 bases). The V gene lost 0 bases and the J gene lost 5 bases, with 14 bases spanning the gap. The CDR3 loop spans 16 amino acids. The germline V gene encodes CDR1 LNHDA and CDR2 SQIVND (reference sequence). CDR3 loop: CASSIDWDAKYQPQHF. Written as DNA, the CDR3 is TGTGCCAGTAGTATAGATTGGGACGCCAAATATCAGCCCCAGCATTTT.

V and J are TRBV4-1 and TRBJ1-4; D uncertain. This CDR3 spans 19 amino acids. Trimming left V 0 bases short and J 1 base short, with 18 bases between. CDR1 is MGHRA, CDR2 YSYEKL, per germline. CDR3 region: CASSQDLWGGFGTNEKLFF. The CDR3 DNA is TGCGCCAGCAGCCAAGATCTCTGGGGTGGGTTTGGAACTAATGAAAAACTGTTTTTT.

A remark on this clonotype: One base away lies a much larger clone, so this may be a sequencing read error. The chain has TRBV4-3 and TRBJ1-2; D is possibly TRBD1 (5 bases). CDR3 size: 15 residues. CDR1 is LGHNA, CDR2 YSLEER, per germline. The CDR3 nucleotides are TGCGCCAGCAGCCAAGAAGGCAGGGATAACTATGGCCACACCTTC. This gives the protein CASSQEGRDNYGHTF.

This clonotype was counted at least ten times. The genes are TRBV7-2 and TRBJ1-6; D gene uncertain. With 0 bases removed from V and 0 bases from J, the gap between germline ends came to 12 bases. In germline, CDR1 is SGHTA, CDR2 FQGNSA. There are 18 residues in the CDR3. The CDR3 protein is CASSLALLISSYNSPLHF. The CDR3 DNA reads TGTGCCAGCAGCTTAGCCCTCCTCATAAGCTCCTATAATTCACCCCTCCACTTT.

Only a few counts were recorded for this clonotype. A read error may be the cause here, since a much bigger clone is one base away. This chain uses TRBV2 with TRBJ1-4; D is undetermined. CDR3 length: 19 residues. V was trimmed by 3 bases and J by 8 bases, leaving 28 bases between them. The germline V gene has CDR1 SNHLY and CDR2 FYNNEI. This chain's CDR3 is CASSDWFPAERLSDEKLFF. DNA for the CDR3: TGTGCCAGCAGTGATTGGTTTCCGGCCGAGAGGCTAAGCGACGAAAAACTGTTTTTT.

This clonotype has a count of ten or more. CDR3 in amino acids: CASNSYGYTEAFF. The CDR3 bases are TGTGCCAGCAACAGTTACGGGTACACTGAAGCTTTCTTT. The chain employs TRBV28 and TRBJ1-1, with D hard to call. Trimming stripped 7 bases from V and 3 bases from J, with 12 bases between. This CDR3 is built from 13 residues. Germline CDR1 MDHEN, CDR2 SYDVKM.

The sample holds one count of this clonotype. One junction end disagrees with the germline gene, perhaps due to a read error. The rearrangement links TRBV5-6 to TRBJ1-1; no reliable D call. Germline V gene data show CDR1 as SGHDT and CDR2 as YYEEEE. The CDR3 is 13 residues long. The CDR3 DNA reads TGTGCCAGCAGCGAGGGCGGGAACGCTGAAGCTTTCTTT. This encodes CASSEGGNAEAFF.

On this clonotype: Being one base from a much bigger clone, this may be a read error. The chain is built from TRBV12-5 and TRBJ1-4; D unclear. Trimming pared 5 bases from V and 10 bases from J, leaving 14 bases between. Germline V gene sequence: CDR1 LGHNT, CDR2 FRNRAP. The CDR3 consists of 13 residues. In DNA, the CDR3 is TGTGCTAGTGGTCCACTGGGTCCGTCAAAACTGTTTTTT. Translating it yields CASGPLGPSKLFF. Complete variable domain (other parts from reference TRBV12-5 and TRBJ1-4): DARVTQTPRHKVTEMGQEVTMRCQPILGHNTVFWYRQTMMQGLELLAYFRNRAPLDDSGMPKDRFSAEMPDATLATLKIQPSEPRDSAVYFCASGPLGPSKLFFGSGTQLSVL.

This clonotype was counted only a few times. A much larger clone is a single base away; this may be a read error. The DNA for the CDR3 is TGCGCCGGCAGCCATTCCGGGACTTCTACAAACACAGATACGCAGTATTTT. Protein product: CAGSHSGTSTNTDTQYF. The J gene is TRBJ2-3, the V gene TRBV4-1, with D possibly TRBD2 on 6 matching bases. The CDR3 totals 17 residues. CDR1 is MGHRA and CDR2 is YSYEKL in the germline V gene.

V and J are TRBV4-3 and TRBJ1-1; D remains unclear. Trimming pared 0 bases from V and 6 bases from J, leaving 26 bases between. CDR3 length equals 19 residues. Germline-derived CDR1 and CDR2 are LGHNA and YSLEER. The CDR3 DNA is TGCGCCAGCAGCCAAGATTTAGGCATTCCTCTCGGGGAACCATCTGAAGCTTTCTTT. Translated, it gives CASSQDLGIPLGEPSEAFF.